These T cell receptor beta chains were read from a single sample in a study of blood T cell repertoires in COVID-19. The table came from immunoSEQ multiplex PCR; TCRdb's copy has only in-frame clones and leaves some out. The table includes under 200,000 clones, about 83% detected once. Sequenced sample: peripheral blood. The receptors stem from a woman aged 70-85 years with COVID-19, enrolled during active disease. Both conserved end residues are part of each CDR3. A D gene is named only where the DNA matches it firmly. Expanded clones get a size class; other rows say once, few or many, or leave the size out.

length: 17
D: TRBD2
size: -
J: TRBJ2-5
V: TRBV30
CDR3: CAWSAGTSGGLQETQYF
DNA: TGTGCCTGGAGTGCGGGGACTAGCGGGGGCCTCCAAGAGACCCAGTACTTC

length: 14
D: TRBD2
size: once
J: TRBJ2-1
V: TRBV29-1
CDR3: CSVAIGGRYNEQFF
DNA: TGCAGCGTTGCCATCGGGGGGAGATACAATGAGCAGTTCTTC

length: 16
D: -
size: -
J: TRBJ1-1
V: TRBV5-1
CDR3: CASRRSLDTRETEAFF
DNA: TGCGCCAGCAGACGCTCCTTGGACACCCGGGAGACTGAAGCTTTCTTT

length: 12
D: -
size: -
J: TRBJ2-7
V: TRBV5-6
CDR3: CASSFSSYEQYF
DNA: TGTGCCAGCAGCTTCAGCTCCTACGAGCAGTACTTC

length: 14
D: -
size: once
J: TRBJ1-2
V: TRBV5-6
CDR3: CASSLRTVNYGYTF
DNA: TGTGCCAGCAGCTTGCGGACAGTCAACTATGGCTACACCTTC

length: 12
D: -
size: -
J: TRBJ2-5
V: TRBV27
CDR3: CASSPITGTQYF
DNA: TGTGCCAGCAGCCCCATAACTGGGACCCAGTACTTC

length: 13
D: -
size: -
J: TRBJ2-1
V: TRBV6-5
CDR3: CASRITEYNEQFF
DNA: TGTGCCAGCAGGATAACAGAATACAATGAGCAGTTCTTC

length: 14
D: -
size: -
J: TRBJ2-1
V: TRBV30
CDR3: CAWSASPGYNEQFF
DNA: TGTGCCTGGAGTGCTAGCCCGGGGTACAATGAGCAGTTCTTC

length: 15
D: TRBD1
size: -
J: TRBJ1-5
V: TRBV4-2
CDR3: CASSAGQISNQPQHF
DNA: TGTGCCAGCAGCGCGGGACAGATTAGCAATCAGCCCCAGCATTTT

length: 14
D: -
size: -
J: TRBJ1-2
V: TRBV6-5
CDR3: CASTSTLRGYGYTF
DNA: TGTGCCAGCACCTCCACTCTCAGGGGCTATGGCTACACCTTC

length: 16
D: -
size: -
J: TRBJ2-1
V: TRBV3-1/TRBV3-2
CDR3: CASSSRSGSSYNEQFF
DNA: TGTGCCAGCAGCTCCCGGTCCGGGAGCTCCTACAATGAGCAGTTCTTC

length: 14
D: -
size: once
J: TRBJ2-3
V: TRBV5-4
CDR3: CASSRLESGDTQYF
DNA: TGTGCCAGCAGCCGACTAGAATCGGGGGATACGCAGTATTTT

length: 13
D: -
size: -
J: TRBJ2-3
V: TRBV29-1
CDR3: CSVDPSSTDTQYF
DNA: TGCAGCGTTGACCCTTCTAGCACAGATACGCAGTATTTT

length: 14
D: -
size: few
J: TRBJ1-1
V: TRBV3-1/TRBV3-2
CDR3: CASSQLQGATEAFF
DNA: TGTGCCAGCAGCCAACTACAGGGCGCCACTGAAGCTTTCTTT

length: 12
D: -
size: -
J: TRBJ1-5
V: TRBV28
CDR3: CASSFSDQPQHF
DNA: TGTGCCAGCAGTTTTTCGGATCAGCCCCAGCATTTT

length: 18
D: TRBD1
size: -
J: TRBJ1-1
V: TRBV5-1
CDR3: CASSLAGRGMVGNTEAFF
DNA: TGCGCCAGCAGCTTGGCGGGCAGGGGGATGGTTGGGAACACTGAAGCTTTCTTT

length: 15
D: -
size: -
J: TRBJ1-2
V: TRBV18
CDR3: CASSPRGRADYGYTF
DNA: TGTGCCAGCTCACCTAGGGGCAGGGCGGACTATGGCTACACCTTC

length: 12
D: -
size: -
J: TRBJ2-5
V: TRBV12-5
CDR3: CASGRGGETQYF
DNA: TGTGCTAGTGGCCGAGGGGGTGAGACCCAGTACTTC

length: 17
D: TRBD1
size: -
J: TRBJ2-2
V: TRBV7-2
CDR3: CASSLVGTGGSTGELFF
DNA: TGTGCCAGCAGCTTAGTGGGGACAGGGGGATCCACCGGGGAGCTGTTTTTT

length: 16
D: TRBD1
size: -
J: TRBJ1-1
V: TRBV5-5
CDR3: CASSWVPGQQNTEAFF
DNA: TGTGCCAGCAGCTGGGTACCGGGACAGCAGAACACTGAAGCTTTCTTT

length: 12
D: -
size: once
J: TRBJ1-2
V: TRBV2
CDR3: CASSRREAGYTF
DNA: TGTGCCAGCAGTCGTCGGGAGGCTGGCTACACCTTC

length: 14
D: TRBD1
size: -
J: TRBJ2-7
V: TRBV29-1
CDR3: CSVGLPQGGDEQYF
DNA: TGCAGCGTTGGCCTCCCACAGGGGGGCGACGAGCAGTACTTC

length: 15
D: TRBD1
size: -
J: TRBJ2-1
V: TRBV19
CDR3: CASSRDRWPDNEQFF
DNA: TGTGCCAGTAGTAGGGACAGGTGGCCGGACAATGAGCAGTTCTTC

length: 14
D: TRBD1
size: -
J: TRBJ1-5
V: TRBV3-1/TRBV3-2
CDR3: CASSQGQGNQPQHF
DNA: TGTGCCAGCAGCCAGGGACAGGGTAATCAGCCCCAGCATTTT

length: 13
D: -
size: -
J: TRBJ1-2
V: TRBV24-1
CDR3: CATSETTSYGYTF
DNA: TGTGCCACCAGTGAAACCACAAGCTATGGCTACACCTTC

length: 14
D: -
size: -
J: TRBJ1-2
V: TRBV9
CDR3: CASSTQTGYGGYTF
DNA: TGTGCCAGCAGCACCCAGACGGGGTATGGTGGCTACACCTTC